A single sample is the source of the 14 T cell receptor beta chains below, sequenced in a study of shared clonotypes between healthy human individuals. The method was immunoSEQ multiplex PCR; TCRdb's version includes in-frame clones alone and lacks a portion of them. The repertoire includes roughly 2.2 million clones, 92% of them detected once, and approximately 0.39% sits in the top ten. The source material was naive CD4+ T cells from PBMCs. Subset reported: CD45RA+ positively selected. The source of these receptors is a man aged 18 to 30 in good health. Some clones in this sample may be carry-over from other donors' samples.

This clone occurred once. J is TRBJ2-5 and V is TRBV27; 12 nucleotides line up with TRBD2. CDR1 and CDR2 (germline): MNHEY, SMNVEV (reference sequence). The CDR3 is 15 amino acids. Trimming removed 5 bases from V and 5 bases from J; junction bases left unmatched: 6. CDR3 sequence (DNA): TGTGCCAGCAGTGTGCTAGCGGGAGGGCCGGAGACCCAGTACTTC. It yields the protein CASSVLAGGPETQYF.

This clone was seen just once. The rearrangement uses TRBV20-1 and TRBJ1-3; no clear D gene. V lost 8 bases to trimming and J lost 3 bases, with 8 bases between them. Germline loops: CDR1 DFQATT, CDR2 SNEGSKA (reference sequence). CDR3 length: 11 amino acids. The CDR3 reads CSSTGGNTIYF. Here the CDR3 DNA reads TGCAGTTCCACCGGTGGAAACACCATATATTTT.

A word on this clone: Other DNA sequences in this specimen translate into the identical CDR3. The chain employs TRBV30 and TRBJ2-7; 7 bases match TRBD1. This CDR3 comprises 11 residues. CDR1 and CDR2 (germline): GTSNPN, SVGIG (reference sequence). The J segment lost 6 bases and the V segment lost 2 bases, leaving 1 base of the junction unmatched. The DNA of the CDR3 is TGTGCCTGGAGTACAGGGGTCGAGCAGTACTTC. It encodes CAWSTGVEQYF. The variable domain in full, with the rest retrieved from reference TRBV30 and TRBJ2-7, is SQTIHQWPATLVQPVGSPLSLECTVEGTSNPNLYWYRQAAGRGLQLLFYSVGIGQISSEVPQNLSASRPQDRQFILSSKKLLLSDSGFYLCAWSTGVEQYFGPGTRLTVT.

This chain joins TRBV27 and TRBJ2-6, with 10 positions matching TRBD1. The CDR3 contains 20 residues. Germline lookup yields CDR1 MNHEY and CDR2 SMNVEV (reference sequence). The V and J ends lost 5 bases and 4 bases, in that order; junction bases with no gene match: 17. The CDR3 nucleotides read TGTGCCAGCAGTCACCACCACCGGGACAGGGGAGTAGAAGGGGCCAACGTCCTGACTTTC. Translated, it gives CASSHHHRDRGVEGANVLTF.

This chain links TRBV4-1 with TRBJ2-1, with a tentative D call TRBD2 (5 bases). Trimming removed 2 bases from V and 0 bases from J, with 14 bases in between. Germline CDR1 reads MGHRA; CDR2 reads YSYEKL. This CDR3 is 17 amino acids long. This CDR3 is CASSQTRAVSSYNEQFF. As DNA, the CDR3 is TGCGCCAGCAGCCAAACTAGGGCGGTGAGCTCCTACAATGAGCAGTTCTTC.

Concerning this clone itself: The same CDR3 is also encoded by other DNA sequences in this sample. CDR3 DNA: TGTGCCAGCAGCTTACAAGGGGGCAACACTGAAGCTTTCTTT. Translated: CASSLQGGNTEAFF. V gene TRBV7-9 combines with J gene TRBJ1-1, with 7 bases that match TRBD1. J was trimmed by 2 bases and V by 2 bases; bases with no gene match: 2. CDR3 length: 14 amino acids. In germline, CDR1 is SEHNR, CDR2 FQNEAQ (reference sequence).

This clone was found once. This chain links TRBV4-3 with TRBJ2-2, with a possible D match to TRBD2 (6 bases). This CDR3 region has 14 residues. Per germline, CDR1 LGHNA and CDR2 YSLEER. V was cut by 4 bases and J by 2 bases, with 8 bases left in between. The CDR3 region is CASSLGLNTGELFF. In nucleotides, the CDR3 is TGCGCCAGCAGCCTGGGACTTAACACCGGGGAGCTGTTTTTT.

This rearrangement joins TRBV25-1 to TRBJ2-3, with 8 positions matching TRBD1. After removal of 4 bases from V and 1 base from J, the junction contained 4 bases not matched to a gene. In germline, CDR1 is MGHDK, CDR2 SYGVNS. The CDR3 spans 15 residues. CDR3 amino acids: CASSAPRGRTDTQYF. CDR3 bases: TGTGCCAGCAGTGCGCCCAGGGGGCGCACAGATACGCAGTATTTT. The full variable domain, rest sourced from reference TRBV25-1 and TRBJ2-3, is EADIYQTPRYLVIGTGKKITLECSQTMGHDKMYWYQQDPGMELHLIHYSYGVNSTEKGDLSSESTVSRIRTEHFPLTLESARPSHTSQYLCASSAPRGRTDTQYFGPGTRLTVL.

This chain connects TRBV28 to TRBJ1-5; 7 nucleotides match TRBD1. The ends lost 4 bases at V and 1 base at J; junction bases unmatched: 13. From germline, CDR1 is MDHEN and CDR2 SYDVKM. There are 18 residues in the CDR3. The CDR3 is CASSSPTRQGGSNQPQHF. CDR3 coding DNA: TGTGCCAGCAGTTCACCTACGAGGCAGGGGGGGAGCAATCAGCCCCAGCATTTT.

V usage is TRBV30 and J usage is TRBJ1-3, with TRBD1 matching over 9 bases. The CDR3 is 15 residues long. V gave up 5 bases and J gave up 2 bases; unmatched junction bases: 7. CDR1 GTSNPN and CDR2 SVGIG come from the germline V gene (reference sequence). CDR3 in DNA: TGTGCCTGGGGGGACAGGGTTTCGCCTGGAAACACCATATATTTT. It is translated as CAWGDRVSPGNTIYF.

The rearrangement joins TRBV4-1 to TRBJ2-6; TRBD1 is a possible D gene (5 bases). The germline V gene encodes CDR1 MGHRA and CDR2 YSYEKL. V was pared by 5 bases and J by 2 bases, with 19 bases between. The CDR3 is 18 amino acids. The CDR3 nucleotides are TGCGCCAGCAGCAGGCCAGGGTCTTTTTACCCTGGGGCCAACGTCCTGACTTTC. It yields the protein CASSRPGSFYPGANVLTF.

This chain joins TRBV7-9 and TRBJ2-2; weak D call: TRBD1 (6 bases). V was cut by 5 bases and J by 0 bases, with 10 bases left in between. The CDR3 is 15 amino acids. Germline CDR1 SEHNR, CDR2 FQNEAQ (reference sequence). CDR3 nucleotides: TGTGCCAGCAGCCCCGGGACACCGAACACCGGGGAGCTGTTTTTT. This sequence encodes CASSPGTPNTGELFF.

Details on this clone: Within the sample, other DNA sequences also encode this same CDR3. The gene calls are TRBV5-1 and TRBJ2-3, with D perhaps matching TRBD1 (6 bases). The CDR3 has 16 residues. Looked up from germline, CDR1 is SGHRS and CDR2 is YFSETQ. The V end lost 0 bases, the J end lost 3 bases, and 14 bases lay between the germline ends. For the CDR3, the DNA is TGCGCCAGCAGCTTGGATGCTGGGGGCAGTACAGATACGCAGTATTTT. Encoded protein: CASSLDAGGSTDTQYF.

The chain links TRBV7-2 to TRBJ2-3; unclear D gene. The germline V and J ends were trimmed by 1 base and 0 bases, with 14 bases remaining between them. Germline V gives CDR1 SGHTA, CDR2 FQGNSA. The CDR3 covers 17 residues. The CDR3 protein is CASSLVGGSLSTDTQYF. The CDR3 region has the DNA TGTGCCAGCAGCTTAGTCGGCGGAAGCCTTAGCACAGATACGCAGTATTTT.